Following are 3 T cell receptor beta chains from one sample sequenced in a study of blood T cell repertoires in COVID-19 (dated by TCRdb to 2020 to 2021). Library preparation was by the immunoSEQ multiplex PCR assay. TCRdb carries this immuneACCESS record with in-frame sequences only. Its versions omit some clonotypes, under half of them owing to an unresolved V gene in the studies checked, with the rest unexplained. The sample table records nearly 350,000 clones; 85% to 90% of these occur just once. The biggest ten clones account for roughly 6.3% of the sample. The material sequenced was peripheral blood. These receptors came from a woman aged 45-65 years with COVID-19, enrolled during active disease.

This clone was recorded a few times. This chain links TRBV6-1 with TRBJ1-3; 7 bases line up with TRBD1. This CDR3 contains 20 residues. The germline gives CDR1 MNHNS, CDR2 SASEGT. J gave up 0 bases and V 4 bases, and 18 bases lay outside the gene matches. DNA for the CDR3: TGTGCCAGCAGTGCCCTATCGGGGACAGCAATATGGGGCTCTGGAAACACCATATATTTT. Protein product: CASSALSGTAIWGSGNTIYF.

V gene TRBV5-1 combines with J gene TRBJ1-1; D is unclear. Between the trimmed V and J ends, which lost 7 bases and 3 bases, there was a span of 13 bases. This CDR3 comprises 13 residues. The germline gives CDR1 SGHRS, CDR2 YFSETQ. The DNA for the CDR3 is TGCGCCAGCTGCCCGGGCGGGCACACTGAAGCTTTCTTT. It is translated as CASCPGGHTEAFF.

The rearrangement joins TRBV14 to TRBJ2-7; D is possibly TRBD2 (5 bases). Trimming left V 0 bases short and J 7 bases short, with 13 bases between. CDR1 is SGHDN and CDR2 is FVKESK in the germline V gene. The CDR3 contains 14 residues. The CDR3: CASSQEVRVGEQYF. The CDR3 region has the DNA TGTGCCAGCAGCCAAGAAGTGAGGGTGGGGGAGCAGTACTTC.